The TCR beta chain under discussion was sequenced for a study of cytomegalovirus exposure and HLA in healthy donors. Points from the study as a whole: When analyzed later, a missense DCLRE1C variant was found to be linked to TCR beta V- and J-gene trimming.

Turning to this clone: As yet, its antigen is unknown.

The PCR had 60 Vbeta and 13 Jbeta primers. TCRdb keeps only in-frame clones here, not all; method: immunoSEQ multiplex PCR. This table lists 70,000 or so clones. V shed 6 bases and J 1 base; nucleotides not matched to a gene: 5. CDR3 size: 13 residues. Germline V gene sequence: CDR1 SQVTM, CDR2 ANQGSEA. This sequence originates from a female donor in good health and CMV-seropositive. The chain joins TRBV29-1 to TRBJ2-5; 7 bases map to TRBD2. The sequenced sample consisted of PBMCs. CDR3 nucleotides: TGCAGCGTGTTAGCGGGTGGCCAAGAGACCCAGTACTTC. Protein: CSVLAGGQETQYF.